The entry below describes one T cell receptor beta chain. This CDR3 spans 14 amino acids. Looked up from germline, CDR1 is SGHVS and CDR2 is FQNEAQ. The V gene lost 1 base and the J gene lost 5 bases, with 8 bases spanning the gap. The sample belongs to a study of T cells in Graves' hyperthyroidism and ophthalmopathy. TCR beta CDR3 sequences were amplified from RNA transcripts. HTBI primers drove first-round RT-PCR of the TCR CDR3. Via MiXCR, TCRdb re-called the multiplex PCR reads, giving one row per CDR3 protein. The sample yields about 350,000 distinct CDR3 sequences, over 15% seen once. Source material: blood. This receptor was identified in a woman in her thirties or forties with Graves' ophthalmopathy. The rearrangement links TRBV7-8 to TRBJ2-2; no clear D. CDR3 sequence (DNA): TGTGCCAGCAGCTTAGGGGCTGTAACCGGGGAGCTGTTTTTT. It specifies CASSLGAVTGELFF.